This TCR beta chain emerged from a study of blood T cell repertoires in COVID-19. V was shortened by 4 bases and J by 1 base, with 13 bases between the two germline ends. The CDR3 covers 15 residues. The germline gives CDR1 MGHRA, CDR2 YSYEKL. The repertoire was sequenced with immunoSEQ multiplex PCR; TCRdb's copy has only in-frame clones and lacks some. The sample lists about 480,000 clones, 80% to 90% occurring once. Sample: peripheral blood. The chain is built from TRBV4-1 and TRBJ1-1; D remains unclear. This clonotype was obtained from a woman aged 25 to 45 with acute or convalescent COVID-19. CDR3 DNA sequence: TGCGCCAGCAGCCCTCCTGCGGAGAAGAACACTGAAGCTTTCTTT. It translates to CASSPPAEKNTEAFF.